The 21 T cell receptor beta chains below come from one sample, sequenced in a study of OX40 agonist ivuxolimab in advanced cancers. The library was made by the immunoSEQ multiplex PCR assay. Here the immuneACCESS table is served through TCRdb, limited to in-frame sequences with V and J called. Missing clones are a known gap in these copies; in checked studies unresolved V genes cover under half, and the rest lacks a known reason. The sample table lists fewer than 85,000 clones, 92% of them with a count of one. The top ten hold approximately 0.56% of the sample. The source was CD4+ or CD8+ T cells sorted from blood, collected in a trial of the OX40 agonist ivuxolimab. The receptors were sampled from an adult with an advanced solid tumor such as melanoma, head and neck, liver or kidney cancer.

V gene TRBV9 combines with J gene TRBJ1-2; D may be TRBD1 (6 bases). The CDR3 spans 14 residues. CDR1 is SGDLS and CDR2 is YYNGEE in the germline V gene. Trimming removed 3 bases at V and 4 bases at J, with 13 bases between. CDR3 DNA sequence: TGTGCCAGCAGCGCCCGACAGGACCCCTATGGCTACACCTTC. Its translation: CASSARQDPYGYTF.

This chain joins TRBV2 and TRBJ2-4; D not resolved. The CDR3 consists of 14 residues. Germline CDR1 is SNHLY and CDR2 is FYNNEI. With 1 base removed from V and 8 bases from J, the gap between germline ends came to 12 bases. This chain's CDR3 is CASSEGLGLDIQYF. The CDR3 DNA is TGTGCCAGCAGTGAAGGGTTAGGGTTGGACATTCAGTACTTC. The whole variable domain, remainder taken from reference TRBV2 and TRBJ2-4, is EPEVTQTPSHQVTQMGQEVILRCVPISNHLYFYWYRQILGQKVEFLVSFYNNEISEKSEIFDDQFSVERPDGSNFTLKIRSTKLEDSAMYFCASSEGLGLDIQYFGAGTRLSVL.

This chain joins TRBV4-2 and TRBJ1-4; TRBD1 might be the D (6 bases). Per the germline V gene, CDR1 is LGHNA and CDR2 is YNFKEQ. V was trimmed by 4 bases and J by 6 bases, leaving 15 bases between them. The CDR3 extends over 15 amino acids. CDR3 nucleotides: TGTGCCAGCAGCCCAGGGGAGGGAGATGATGAAAAACTGTTTTTT. The encoded protein is CASSPGEGDDEKLFF.

The chain employs TRBV7-9 and TRBJ1-1, with TRBD1 identical over 10 bases. The CDR3 consists of 17 residues. The germline CDR1 and CDR2 sequences are SEHNR and FQNEAQ (reference sequence). The J segment lost 0 bases and the V segment lost 1 base, leaving 5 bases of the junction unmatched. CDR3 nucleotides: TGTGCCAGCAGCTTAGGGCTGGGACAGGGGATGAACACTGAAGCTTTCTTT. It specifies CASSLGLGQGMNTEAFF.

The gene calls are TRBV19 and TRBJ1-1; D is perhaps TRBD1 (5 bases). The germline CDR1 and CDR2 sequences are LNHDA and SQIVND (reference sequence). This CDR3 contains 15 residues. V was pared by 6 bases and J by 1 base, with 15 bases between. CDR3 in amino acids: CASRDPGRQNTEAFF. The DNA for the CDR3 is TGTGCCAGTAGGGATCCGGGACGGCAGAACACTGAAGCTTTCTTT.

This chain joins TRBV28 and TRBJ2-1, with 7 bases fitting TRBD1. V dropped 6 bases and J dropped 4; count of bases not matched to a gene: 3. CDR3 length equals 13 residues. CDR1 and CDR2 from the germline V gene are MDHEN and SYDVKM. This CDR3 reads CASSLGQYNEQFF. The CDR3 DNA is TGTGCCAGCAGCTTGGGACAGTACAATGAGCAGTTCTTC.

The chain joins TRBV7-6 to TRBJ2-1, with unresolved D. The CDR3 totals 13 residues. Germline CDR1 is SGHVS and CDR2 is FNYEAQ. Trimming shortened V by 3 bases and J by 6 bases, and 9 bases separated the two germline ends. CDR3 in DNA: TGTGCCAGCAGCTTTCGGACGACCAATGAGCAGTTCTTC. This encodes CASSFRTTNEQFF.

The chain recombines TRBV6-1 with TRBJ2-7; tentative D call: TRBD1 (5 bases). Per the germline V gene, CDR1 is MNHNS and CDR2 is SASEGT. The CDR3 contains 13 residues. Trimming left V 8 bases short and J 2 bases short, with 13 bases between. Here the CDR3 DNA reads TGTGCCAGCTTCCAGGGATGGCCCTACGAGCAGTACTTC. This codes for CASFQGWPYEQYF.

The rearrangement links TRBV19 to TRBJ2-1; unclear D gene. This CDR3 is 15 amino acids long. CDR1 is LNHDA and CDR2 is SQIVND in the germline V gene (reference sequence). Trimming pared 5 bases from V and 3 bases from J, leaving 14 bases between. The CDR3 nucleotides are TGTGCCAGTAGTGTTCGCCGGGCCAGCTACAATGAGCAGTTCTTC. Amino acids: CASSVRRASYNEQFF. Complete variable domain (other parts from reference TRBV19 and TRBJ2-1): DGGITQSPKYLFRKEGQNVTLSCEQNLNHDAMYWYRQDPGQGLRLIYYSQIVNDFQKGDIAEGYSVSREKKESFPLTVTSAQKNPTAFYLCASSVRRASYNEQFFGPGTRLTVL.

This chain joins TRBV10-3 and TRBJ2-7, with TRBD2 matching 7 bases. CDR1 is ENHRY, CDR2 SYGVKD, per germline. This CDR3 spans 14 amino acids. V lost 2 bases and J lost 0; bases outside the gene matches: 1. CDR3 amino acids: CAISEGRDSYEQYF. Written as DNA, the CDR3 is TGTGCCATCAGTGAGGGGAGGGACTCCTACGAGCAGTACTTC.

The gene calls are TRBV7-2 and TRBJ2-3, with D perhaps TRBD1 or TRBD2 (5 bases each). Germline V gives CDR1 SGHTA, CDR2 FQGNSA. The CDR3 is 14 amino acids. The V end lost 1 base, the J end lost 5 bases, and 10 bases lay between the germline ends. CDR3 DNA sequence: TGTGCCAGCAGCTTAGTGGGACGGGGAGATACGCAGTATTTT. Translating gives CASSLVGRGDTQYF.

This chain uses TRBV27 with TRBJ2-7; 9 bases fit TRBD2. Trimming at V came to 3 bases and at J to 0 bases, leaving 15 bases not matched to a gene. Germline V gives CDR1 MNHEY, CDR2 SMNVEV (reference sequence). This CDR3 contains 19 residues. CDR3 bases: TGTGCCAGCAGTTTTTCATTAGCGGGAGAGGGGGGACTCTCCTACGAGCAGTACTTC. Its translation: CASSFSLAGEGGLSYEQYF.

A single count supports this clone. V is TRBV19 and J is TRBJ2-7, with D unresolved. Trimming took 6 bases from V and 2 from J, leaving 5 bases between them. There are 11 residues in the CDR3. CDR1 is LNHDA, CDR2 SQIVND, per germline (reference sequence). This chain's CDR3 is CASSLTYEQYF. CDR3 bases: TGTGCCAGTAGCCTTACCTACGAGCAGTACTTC.

The chain has TRBV2 and TRBJ2-1; 8 bases match TRBD2. With V trimmed by 5 bases and J by 9 bases, 15 bases remained unmatched. This CDR3 has 16 residues. Germline-derived CDR1 and CDR2 are SNHLY and FYNNEI. The CDR3 reads CASSNPAGVNRGEQFF. Here the CDR3 DNA reads TGTGCCAGCAGTAATCCAGCGGGAGTTAACCGTGGTGAGCAGTTCTTC.

This rearrangement joins TRBV18 to TRBJ2-1; 10 positions match TRBD2. This CDR3 has 16 amino acids. Germline loops: CDR1 KGHSH, CDR2 LQKENI. The V segment lost 0 bases and the J segment 12 bases; nucleotides outside the gene matches: 11. CDR3 coding DNA: TGTGCCAGCTCACCACCGAGGGCTAGCGGGAGTGAGGGGCAGTTCTTC. Encoded protein: CASSPPRASGSEGQFF.

The rearrangement uses TRBV4-3 and TRBJ1-4; D gene unclear. CDR1 and CDR2 (germline): LGHNA, YSLEER. Trimming took off 4 bases at V and 1 base at J, with 16 bases between the two ends. This CDR3 contains 17 residues. In DNA form, the CDR3 reads TGCGCCAGCAGCCCTTACCTTGTCGGGGTAACTAATGAAAAACTGTTTTTT. Its translation is CASSPYLVGVTNEKLFF.

V usage is TRBV5-1 and J usage is TRBJ2-7; 15 nucleotides align to TRBD2. There are 18 residues in the CDR3. V shed 7 bases and J 7 bases; nucleotides not matched to a gene: 18. Germline CDR1 and CDR2: SGHRS and YFSETQ. CDR3 amino acids: CASLDGLAGGIPPGEQYF. CDR3 sequence (DNA): TGCGCCAGCCTAGACGGACTAGCGGGAGGGATCCCCCCTGGGGAGCAGTACTTC.

The chain recombines TRBV18 with TRBJ1-5; TRBD1 is a possible D gene (5 bases). V shed 1 base and J shed 1 base, with 8 bases lying between them. The CDR3 loop spans 15 amino acids. Per germline, CDR1 KGHSH and CDR2 LQKENI. CDR3 nucleotide sequence: TGTGCCAGCTCACCACGGGGGAACAGCAATCAGCCCCAGCATTTT. This codes for CASSPRGNSNQPQHF.

The chain couples TRBV11-3 to TRBJ2-2, with D uncertain. Germline CDR1 SGHNT, CDR2 YENEEA. The CDR3 runs to 11 residues. The V and J ends lost 5 bases and 5 bases respectively, with 3 bases between them. This CDR3 is CASSRTGELFF. The CDR3 bases are TGTGCCAGCAGCAGGACCGGGGAGCTGTTTTTT.

Here the CDR3 DNA reads TGTGCCAGCAGCAACACTTGGGAACGGGAGACCCAGTACTTC. Translated, it gives CASSNTWERETQYF. V is TRBV5-6 and J is TRBJ2-5; D gene uncertain. V dropped 4 bases and J dropped 5 bases, with 15 bases sitting between them. The CDR3 is 14 residues long. Germline CDR1 reads SGHDT; CDR2 reads YYEEEE.

The chain is built from TRBV29-1 and TRBJ2-7; 11 bases map to TRBD1. This CDR3 is built from 14 residues. Losses at the gene ends were 7 bases for V and 7 bases for J; bases not matched to a gene: 12. Germline CDR1 reads SQVTM; CDR2 reads ANQGSEA. The CDR3, as DNA: TGCAGCGCCCGGACAGGGGGCCGCATGGGGGAGCAGTACTTC. This gives the protein CSARTGGRMGEQYF.